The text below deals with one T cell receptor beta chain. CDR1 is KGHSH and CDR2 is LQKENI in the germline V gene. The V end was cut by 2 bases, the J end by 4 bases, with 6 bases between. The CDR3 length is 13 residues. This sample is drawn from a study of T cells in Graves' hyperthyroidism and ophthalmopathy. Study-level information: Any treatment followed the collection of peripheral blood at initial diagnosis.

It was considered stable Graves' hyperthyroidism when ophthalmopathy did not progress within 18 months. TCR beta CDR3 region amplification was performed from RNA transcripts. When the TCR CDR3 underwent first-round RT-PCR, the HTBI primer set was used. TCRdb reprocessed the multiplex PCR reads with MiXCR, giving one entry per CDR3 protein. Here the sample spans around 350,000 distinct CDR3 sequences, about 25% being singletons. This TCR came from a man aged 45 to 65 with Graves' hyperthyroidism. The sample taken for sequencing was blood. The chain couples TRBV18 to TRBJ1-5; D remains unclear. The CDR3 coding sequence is TGTGCCAGCTCACCATCAGAAAATCAGCCCCAGCATTTT. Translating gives CASSPSENQPQHF.